This entry describes one T cell receptor (beta chain). The target antigen is unknown. The entry originates in a study of glioma-infiltrating T cells after dendritic cell vaccination. Data came from immunoSEQ multiplex PCR; TCRdb stores just in-frame clones and leaves some out. This table holds about 64,000 clones, approximately 85% found once. Whole-study findings and limits: Patients with more pretreatment TILs had longer time to progression and survival.

The TCR originated in a human donor with glioblastoma. The sequenced sample was blood, obtained before dendritic cell vaccination.

The CDR3 DNA reads as TGCGCCAGCAGTGATGAGGGGACAGGGTCCGGGGAGCTGTTTTTT. Translation gives CASSDEGTGSGELFF. V usage is TRBV10-1 and J usage is TRBJ2-2; 9 nucleotides align to TRBD1. Germline CDR1 reads WNHNN; CDR2 reads SYGVQD (reference sequence). CDR3 length equals 15 residues. The ends lost 3 bases at V and 6 bases at J; junction bases unmatched: 5.